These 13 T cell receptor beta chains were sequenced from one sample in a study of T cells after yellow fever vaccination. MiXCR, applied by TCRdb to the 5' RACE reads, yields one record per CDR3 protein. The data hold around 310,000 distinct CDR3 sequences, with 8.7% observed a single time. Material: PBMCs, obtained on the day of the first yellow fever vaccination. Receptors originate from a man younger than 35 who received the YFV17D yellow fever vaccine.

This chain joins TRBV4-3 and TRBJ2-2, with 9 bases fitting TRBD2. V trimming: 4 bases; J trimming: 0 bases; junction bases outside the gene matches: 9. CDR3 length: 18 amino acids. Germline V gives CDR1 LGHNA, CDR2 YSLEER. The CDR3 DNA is TGCGCCAGCAGCCGGGAAGGACTAGCGCGCGCGAACACCGGGGAGCTGTTTTTT. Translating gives CASSREGLARANTGELFF.

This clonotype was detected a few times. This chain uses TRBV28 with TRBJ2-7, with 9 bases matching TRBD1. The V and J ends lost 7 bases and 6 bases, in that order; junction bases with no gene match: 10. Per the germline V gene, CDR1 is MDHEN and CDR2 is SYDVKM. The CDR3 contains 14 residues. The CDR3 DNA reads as TGTGCCAGCACCCCGGGACAGGGTTTTCGCGAGCAGTACTTC. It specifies CASTPGQGFREQYF.

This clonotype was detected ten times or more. The CDR3 reads CASSLSGGAGNEQFF. The CDR3 region has the DNA TGCGCCAGCAGCTTGAGCGGGGGGGCAGGGAATGAGCAGTTCTTC. This chain uses TRBV5-1 with TRBJ2-1; 10 bases map to TRBD2. Germline V gene data show CDR1 as SGHRS and CDR2 as YFSETQ. V shed 1 base and J 7 bases; nucleotides not matched to a gene: 5. The CDR3 is 15 amino acids.

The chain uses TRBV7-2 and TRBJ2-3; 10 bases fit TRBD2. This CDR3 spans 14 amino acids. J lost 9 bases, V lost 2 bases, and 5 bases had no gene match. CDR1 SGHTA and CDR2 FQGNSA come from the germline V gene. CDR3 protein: CASSLMQRGGTQYF. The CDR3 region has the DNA TGTGCCAGCAGCTTAATGCAGCGGGGGGGGACGCAGTATTTT.

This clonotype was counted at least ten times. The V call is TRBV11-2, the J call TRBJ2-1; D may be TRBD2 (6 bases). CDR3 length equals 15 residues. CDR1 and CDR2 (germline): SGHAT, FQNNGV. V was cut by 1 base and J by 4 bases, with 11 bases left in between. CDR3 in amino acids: CASSLGGTPYNEQFF. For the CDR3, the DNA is TGTGCCAGCAGCTTAGGCGGGACCCCTTACAATGAGCAGTTCTTC.

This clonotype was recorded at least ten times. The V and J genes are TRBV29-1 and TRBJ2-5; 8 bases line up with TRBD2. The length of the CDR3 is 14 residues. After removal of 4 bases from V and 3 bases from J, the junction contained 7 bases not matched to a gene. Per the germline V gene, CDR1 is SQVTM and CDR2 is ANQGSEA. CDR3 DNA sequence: TGCAGCGTTGGGCCGGGGGGGAGGAAAGAGACCCAGTACTTC. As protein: CSVGPGGRKETQYF.

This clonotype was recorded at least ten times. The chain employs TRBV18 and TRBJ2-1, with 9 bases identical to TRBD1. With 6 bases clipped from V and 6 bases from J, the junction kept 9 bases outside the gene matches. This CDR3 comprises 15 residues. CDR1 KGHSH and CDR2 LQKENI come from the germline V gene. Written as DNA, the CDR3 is TGTGCCAGCTCCTGGCAACAGGGGGCCTCCAATGAGCAGTTCTTC. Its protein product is CASSWQQGASNEQFF.

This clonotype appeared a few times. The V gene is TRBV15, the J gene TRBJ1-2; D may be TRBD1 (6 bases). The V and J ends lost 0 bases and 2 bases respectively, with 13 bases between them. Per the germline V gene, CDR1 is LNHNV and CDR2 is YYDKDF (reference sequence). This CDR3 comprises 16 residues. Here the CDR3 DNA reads TGTGCCACCAGCAGAGATCGGGGGACACCGAACTATGGCTACACCTTC. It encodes CATSRDRGTPNYGYTF.

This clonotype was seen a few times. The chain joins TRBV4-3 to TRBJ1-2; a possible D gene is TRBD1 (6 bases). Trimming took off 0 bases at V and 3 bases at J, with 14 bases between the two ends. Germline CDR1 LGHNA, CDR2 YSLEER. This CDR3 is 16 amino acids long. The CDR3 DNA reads TGCGCCAGCAGCCAAGATTCGGGGGGGGCAGACTATGGCTACACCTTC. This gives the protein CASSQDSGGADYGYTF.

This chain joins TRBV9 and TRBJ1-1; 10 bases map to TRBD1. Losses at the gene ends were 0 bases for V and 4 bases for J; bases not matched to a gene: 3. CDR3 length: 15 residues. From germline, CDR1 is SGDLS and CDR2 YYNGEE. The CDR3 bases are TGTGCCAGCAGCGTAGCGGGACAGGGGAGCACTGAAGCTTTCTTT. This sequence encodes CASSVAGQGSTEAFF.

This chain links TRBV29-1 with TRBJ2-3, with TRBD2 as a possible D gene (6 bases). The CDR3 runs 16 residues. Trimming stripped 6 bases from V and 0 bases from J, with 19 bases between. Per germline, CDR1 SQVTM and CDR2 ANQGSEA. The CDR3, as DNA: TGCAGCGTGGATGGCGCGGGGACGGAAAGCACAGATACGCAGTATTTT. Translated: CSVDGAGTESTDTQYF.

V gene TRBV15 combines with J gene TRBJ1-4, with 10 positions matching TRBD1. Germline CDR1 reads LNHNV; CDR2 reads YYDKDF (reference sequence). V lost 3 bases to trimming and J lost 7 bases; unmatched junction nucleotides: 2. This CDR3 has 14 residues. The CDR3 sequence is CATSRTGGGEKLFF. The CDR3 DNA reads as TGTGCCACCAGCAGGACAGGGGGCGGTGAAAAACTGTTTTTT. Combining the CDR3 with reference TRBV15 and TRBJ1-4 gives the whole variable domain DAMVIQNPRYQVTQFGKPVTLSCSQTLNHNVMYWYQQKSSQAPKLLFHYYDKDFNNEADTPDNFQSRRPNTSFCFLDIRSPGLGDTAMYLCATSRTGGGEKLFFGSGTQLSVL.

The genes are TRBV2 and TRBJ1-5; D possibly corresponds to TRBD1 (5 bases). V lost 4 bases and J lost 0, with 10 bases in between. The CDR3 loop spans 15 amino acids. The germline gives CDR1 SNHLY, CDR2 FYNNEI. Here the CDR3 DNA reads TGTGCCAGCAGTGGACAGATTTATAGCAATCAGCCCCAGCATTTT. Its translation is CASSGQIYSNQPQHF.